The entry below gives a single T cell receptor beta chain sequence along with its context. What this receptor recognizes is not known. No base quality information exists; no much larger clone differs at one position. TCRB CDR3 regions were amplified from approximately 2 ug genomic DNA, or all available DNA if less, using the immunoSEQ assay. For multiplex PCR, 60 forward primers for TCR V beta segments and 13 reverse primers for J beta segments were used. Synthetic control templates were spiked into each sample at limiting dilution to estimate reads per starting template. The Illumina HiSeq System generated sequencing reads of 87 bp. The study's own analysis went as follows. PCR and sequencing errors were removed by a nearest neighbor algorithm that merged closely related sequences. TCR overlap was measured as the percentage of unique tumor TCR beta sequences also present in the same patient's peripheral blood. TCRdb holds this immuneACCESS table with in-frame rearrangements only. Some clones are missing; in checked studies, unresolved V genes explain under half, and the rest has no known cause. V and J calls and clone size come straight from that table; D and trimming were deduced from the DNA. The sample contains roughly 60,000 clones, around nine tenths of them found a single time. The top ten hold roughly 10% of the sample.

This specimen's time point label, interpreted: after dendritic cell vaccination, including at tumor progression/relapse. Patients were selected on the basis of adequate residual fresh-frozen tumor tissue and more than two years of available survival data. Molecular status otherwise varied across the glioblastoma patients, but none of them carried an isocitrate dehydrogenase mutation. PBMC were collected before vaccination, two weeks after the third vaccination, and at tumor progression if progression occurred. Genomic DNA was extracted with the Qiagen DNeasy Blood extraction Kit. The data are from a study of glioma-infiltrating T cells after dendritic cell vaccination (dated by TCRdb to 2016 to 2017). Looking at the study overall: Of the approximately 15 glioblastoma patients in the cohort, all drawn from Phase I and II dendritic cell vaccination trials, 9 were newly diagnosed and 6 had recurrent disease. In glioblastoma patients vaccinated with dendritic cells, deep sequencing of TCR beta CDR3 regions served to measure the amount of tumor-infiltrating lymphocytes and to compare repertoires between tumor and blood. Patients received autologous tumor lysate-pulsed dendritic cell vaccination between about 2003 and 2013. The vaccine was prepared from monocyte-derived dendritic cells that were cultured for roughly 7 days with IL-4 and GM-CSF and then pulsed overnight with autologous tumor lysate. TCR sequencing metrics, including TIL content and tumor-blood repertoire overlap, were correlated with survival after dendritic cell vaccination. Each patient got three intradermal injections of the dendritic cell vaccine, spaced at biweekly intervals, in the arm below the axilla.

From the cysteine through the phenylalanine, the CDR3 covers 17 amino acids. The sequence is cut down to CDR3 DNA, 51 bases in frame from base 1. Germline trimming: 5 bases from V, 2 bases from J; junction bases outside gene matches: 12. CDR1 and CDR2, looked up from the germline V gene (reference sequence), are LNHDA and SQIVND. What the research found in general, with its limitations: The cohort was small and heterogeneous, and full blood and tumor sets were available for few patients, with initial-recurrent tumor pairs available for even fewer patients. After dendritic cell vaccination, a higher estimated pretreatment TIL content predicted longer time to progression and longer overall survival. No direct relationship between TCR clonality and survival was found, suggesting that a diverse polyclonal response may matter. The response model built on TCR overlap across three groups was characterized as speculative, with prospective validation still needed.

The source of this sequence is a human donor with glioblastoma. The chain is made from TRBV19 and TRBJ2-3, with TRBD2 identical over 8 junction bases. The input for sequencing was blood, taken after dendritic cell vaccination. The DNA reads as follows: TGTGCCAGTAGTGGGGTCGGGGGGGCTACTTCCACAGATACGCAGTATTTT. This is translated as CASSGVGGATSTDTQYF.